The next 8 T cell receptor beta chains were all read from a single sample in a study of cytomegalovirus exposure and HLA in healthy donors. Primers for the PCR totalled 60 Vbeta and 13 Jbeta. Generated by immunoSEQ multiplex PCR, the TCRdb table keeps only in-frame clones and is missing some. Of approximately 190,000 clones listed, about 13% are singletons. The sequenced sample consisted of PBMCs. These receptors all come from a man between 45 and 60 years old in good health and CMV-seropositive.

The chain links TRBV7-7 to TRBJ2-3; D is uncertain. From germline, CDR1 is SSHAT and CDR2 FNYEAQ (reference sequence). Trimming stripped 5 bases from V and 5 bases from J, with 11 bases between. The CDR3 contains 13 residues. DNA of the CDR3: TGTGCCAGCAGCCCTCATCCCGGAGATACGCAGTATTTT. Amino acids: CASSPHPGDTQYF.

This chain links TRBV2 with TRBJ2-2, with D possibly being TRBD1 (5 bases). CDR1 is SNHLY and CDR2 is FYNNEI in the germline V gene. The CDR3 covers 13 residues. Trimming stripped 4 bases from V and 7 bases from J, with 10 bases between. CDR3 residues: CASSVGQGGELFF. The DNA of the CDR3 is TGTGCCAGCAGTGTGGGGCAAGGCGGGGAGCTGTTTTTT. The full variable domain, rest sourced from reference TRBV2 and TRBJ2-2, is EPEVTQTPSHQVTQMGQEVILRCVPISNHLYFYWYRQILGQKVEFLVSFYNNEISEKSEIFDDQFSVERPDGSNFTLKIRSTKLEDSAMYFCASSVGQGGELFFGEGSRLTVL.

This chain uses TRBV7-2 with TRBJ1-2, with D perhaps TRBD1 (6 bases). V was clipped by 5 bases and J by 0 bases, with 10 bases between them. The CDR3 is made up of 14 amino acids. Germline CDR1 SGHTA, CDR2 FQGNSA. The chain's CDR3 is CASSRAGANYGYTF. For the CDR3, the DNA is TGTGCCAGCAGCCGGGCAGGGGCTAACTATGGCTACACCTTC.

This chain uses TRBV6-5 with TRBJ1-3; 7 bases agree with TRBD1. V shed 4 bases, J shed 0 bases, and the junction held 6 bases outside the gene matches. The CDR3 length is 16 residues. CDR1 is MNHEY, CDR2 SVGAGI, per germline. The CDR3 bases are TGTGCCAGCAGTTTGACAGGGCCCTACTCTGGAAACACCATATATTTT. It translates to CASSLTGPYSGNTIYF.

This clone occurred a few times. The genes are TRBV5-1 and TRBJ2-3; 7 nucleotides align to TRBD2. CDR1 is SGHRS and CDR2 is YFSETQ in the germline V gene. The CDR3 totals 15 residues. Trimming at V came to 1 base and at J to 0 bases, leaving 2 bases not matched to a gene. The CDR3 DNA sequence: TGCGCCAGCAGCTTGTGGGGGGGGAGCACAGATACGCAGTATTTT. This gives the protein CASSLWGGSTDTQYF.

In its sample, this clone was seen a few times. The rearrangement links TRBV7-2 to TRBJ2-3; 8 nucleotides align to TRBD2. The CDR3 has 17 residues. With V trimmed by 5 bases and J by 0 bases, 10 bases remained unmatched. CDR1 and CDR2 (germline): SGHTA, FQGNSA. The CDR3 DNA sequence: TGTGCCAGCAGCCCGTATAGGCGGGGGGTGAGCACAGATACGCAGTATTTT. Translated: CASSPYRRGVSTDTQYF.

The rearrangement links TRBV6-6 to TRBJ1-6; no clear D. This CDR3 spans 15 amino acids. CDR1 and CDR2 from the germline V gene are MNHNY and SVGAGI (reference sequence). V was pared by 2 bases and J by 6 bases, with 11 bases between. The CDR3 spells CASSYEQSFNSPLHF. The CDR3 DNA follows: TGTGCCAGCAGTTACGAACAGTCATTTAATTCACCCCTCCACTTT.

This clone showed up just a few times. It is unclear where the CDR3 begins or ends on the DNA, so no DNA is shown, and the CDR3 is as TCRdb lists it. This chain uses TRBV27 with TRBJ1-6; the table's TRBD1 call for D was not verified on the DNA. The germline V gene has CDR1 MNHEY and CDR2 SMNVEV (reference sequence). The CDR3 spans 18 residues, counting both ends. The CDR3 reads CASSLWGRGTSYNSPLPF.